The clone carrying this TCR beta chain was observed a handful of times. Antigen unknown. This sample is drawn from a study of beta chain bispecific antibodies for T cell cancers. Study-level information: TRBV sequencing of surviving healthy T cells measured each family's depletion. Study conclusions and caveats: In these mixed samples, most targeted TRBV reads derived from the leukemia cell line. Anti-TRBV5-5 antibody staining may include highly similar TRBV5-6 cells.

V lost 5 bases, J lost 7 bases, and 6 bases stayed unmatched. The CDR3 loop spans 14 amino acids. The germline CDR1 and CDR2 sequences are LNHDA and SQIVND (reference sequence). Either OKT3 anti-CD3 antibody or CD3/CD28 beads expanded T cells from blood mononuclear cells over roughly 3 days. A single record per CDR3 protein comes from TCRdb applying MiXCR to the 5' RACE reads. The table includes 20,000 to 25,000 distinct CDR3 sequences, about 2.7% detected once. The TCR originated in a human donor in good health. Some clones in this sample may be carry-over from other donors' samples. The chain combines TRBV19 with TRBJ1-5, with 9 bases matching TRBD1. The sample comprised healthy donor T cells cultured with leukemia cells. CDR3 in DNA: TGTGCCAGTAGTGCGGGGACAGGGAACCAGCCCCAGCATTTT. Protein product: CASSAGTGNQPQHF. The full variable domain, completed using reference TRBV19 and TRBJ1-5, is DGGITQSPKYLFRKEGQNVTLSCEQNLNHDAMYWYRQDPGQGLRLIYYSQIVNDFQKGDIAEGYSVSREKKESFPLTVTSAQKNPTAFYLCASSAGTGNQPQHFGDGTRLSIL.